This T cell receptor beta chain was documented in a study of shared clonotypes between healthy human individuals. Some clones are missing from TCRdb's copy, which holds only in-frame ones; the method was immunoSEQ multiplex PCR. In the table there are approximately 1.5 million clones, approximately 98% of which are singletons. Donors, healthy HIV-negative adults, lacked recent acute infections or vaccinations. The sequence derives from a man aged 25 to 40 in good health. Material for sequencing was naive CD4+ T cells sorted from blood. Stated subset: CD45RA+ positively selected.

The CDR3 reads CASSLGPGEGVTF. CDR3 nucleotides: TGCGCCAGCAGCTTGGGGCCCGGAGAGGGGGTCACCTTC. J is TRBJ1-2 and V is TRBV5-1; D is perhaps TRBD1 (6 bases). Germline CDR1 is SGHRS and CDR2 is YFSETQ. V was trimmed by 0 bases and J by 13 bases, leaving 16 bases between them. The CDR3 sequence is 13 residues long. Combining the CDR3 with reference TRBV5-1 and TRBJ1-2 gives the whole variable domain KAGVTQTPRYLIKTRGQQVTLSCSPISGHRSVSWYQQTPGQGLQFLFEYFSETQRNKGNFPGRFSGRQFSNSRSEMNVSTLELGDSALYLCASSLGPGEGVTFGSGTRLTVV.